The text below deals with one T cell receptor beta chain. The data were taken from a study of blood T cells in healthy people across ages. A second PCR, run for 7 to 11 cycles, used a sample-barcoded 5' primer plus a J-beta primer mix. MiXCR, applied by TCRdb to the 5' RACE reads, yields one record per CDR3 protein. The repertoire holds approximately 2,000,000 distinct CDR3 sequences, with 35% to 50% as singletons. CDR1 and CDR2 from the germline V gene are MNHEY and SVGAGI. This CDR3 spans 14 amino acids. Germline trimming cut 5 bases from V and 9 bases from J; bases unmatched to any gene: 10. The sequenced sample was blood. This sequence originates from a human donor in good health. The rearrangement uses TRBV6-5 and TRBJ2-1, with 7 bases aligning to TRBD2. The CDR3 nucleotides are TGTGCCAGCAGTCCCGGGGAGGGTAGTACTGAGCAGTTCTTC. Protein sequence: CASSPGEGSTEQFF.